A selection of T cell receptor beta chains follows, all from one sample in a study of shared T cell receptors in the human thymus. Measured with immunoSEQ multiplex PCR; TCRdb has only the in-frame clones, and not every one. The table lists about 660,000 clones, around 87% of them singletons. The sample was also reused in another study, on human thymus T cells.

The sequencing sample was made of thymocytes. These receptors were obtained from a boy younger than two with a congenital heart defect. Each CDR3 is given without its conserved first and last residue.

V	J	CDR3
TRBV28	TRBJ2-2	ASSPGKTGLAGTNTGELF
TRBV7-4	TRBJ2-1	ASSLLNQTYNEQF
TRBV5-1	TRBJ1-5	ASSLPGSCKPQH
TRBV5-1	TRBJ2-2	ASSYAGTDTGELF
TRBV6-5	TRBJ2-7	ASRRGTLHEQY
TRBV7-9	TRBJ1-1	ASSLVRTRNSAEAF
TRBV4-1	TRBJ1-4	ASSPAGVVEKLF
TRBV27	TRBJ2-6	ASSLSWQVISSGRASGANVLT
TRBV19	TRBJ2-7	ASSMGTSGTSRNEQY
TRBV19	TRBJ2-6	ASSIGKWSSGANVLT
TRBV27	TRBJ1-1	ASSRGDTEAF
TRBV7-2	TRBJ2-7	ASSFPSAYEQY
TRBV18	TRBJ2-5	ASSPPTIADPQETQY
TRBV11-3	TRBJ2-3	ASSRSADTQY
TRBV19	TRBJ1-4	ASSKRQGTNEKLF
TRBV7-2	TRBJ2-7	ASSIGLAGGHGWNYEQY
TRBV28	TRBJ2-7	ASSSHDRGLSYEQY
TRBV11-2	TRBJ2-7	ASSLGTSGSYEQY
TRBV19	TRBJ1-2	ASSQGAEDLLYGYT
TRBV10-2	TRBJ2-3	ASKQGTADTQY
TRBV14	TRBJ1-2	ASSQVNRDGGYT
TRBV9	TRBJ2-1	ASSVAGTSGYNEQF
TRBV5-6	TRBJ2-3	ASSLSRRGTDTQY
TRBV7-9	TRBJ2-2	ASSRRQGARNTGELF
TRBV28	TRBJ2-1	ASSPTPTGSSYNEQF
TRBV7-2	TRBJ1-1	ASSTRTIPRTAGTEAF
TRBV14	TRBJ1-1	ASSLGGVETEAF
TRBV10-1	TRBJ2-1	ASSASGEWDEQF
TRBV6-1	TRBJ2-7	ASSEGNRRKAYEQY
TRBV5-6	TRBJ2-7	ASSGLIAGGTHEQY
TRBV2	TRBJ1-5	ASRNRDSYSNQPQH
TRBV11-2	TRBJ2-7	ASSSTTGYQQY
TRBV13	TRBJ2-3	ASSSTDTSTDTQY
TRBV5-1	TRBJ1-1	ASSSADSNTEAF
TRBV9	TRBJ2-3	ASSGLTSGSLSTDTQY
TRBV28	TRBJ2-1	ASNHPSGSLNEQF
TRBV5-4	TRBJ2-3	ASSLRLAGGPQSTDTQY
TRBV5-1	TRBJ1-3	ASSLSGERGNTIY
TRBV5-1	TRBJ2-7	ASSPSGPTYEQY
TRBV19	TRBJ2-7	ASSTQGPRGSRPYEQY
TRBV30	TRBJ2-7	ACLLALTYEQY
TRBV4-3	TRBJ2-3	ASSQGLGGVVADTQY
TRBV7-8	TRBJ2-1	ASSQPRTSGHPSSYNEQF
TRBV7-6	TRBJ2-3	ASSPTTGDTQY
TRBV12-5	TRBJ2-7	ASGPRNYSYEQY
TRBV4-3	TRBJ2-1	ASSPVTSGRAFEGNEQF
TRBV30	TRBJ1-5	AWSDPGRIQPQH
TRBV2	TRBJ2-7	ASSVWDRHSYEQY
TRBV2	TRBJ2-1	ASSEYPSGRAFNGSNEQF
TRBV5-1	TRBJ2-1	ASSWGSSGRRESWF
TRBV28	TRBJ1-2	ASSLVQGVLYGYT
TRBV5-1	TRBJ2-7	ASSRVTGTGAYEQY
TRBV28	TRBJ1-5	ASSPTGDCAPQH
TRBV21-1	TRBJ2-2	ASSKGSRLAALVNTGELF
TRBV29-1	TRBJ2-7	SATGRSSYEQY
TRBV29-1	TRBJ2-1	RGSGRESGEQF
TRBV11-3	TRBJ2-1	ASSLARPSGKNEQF